The following is a T cell receptor (beta chain) sequence with its context. Data came from immunoSEQ multiplex PCR; TCRdb stores just in-frame clones and leaves some out. Here the sample spans fewer than 25,000 clones, roughly 90% being singletons. The sample comes from a study of blood T cell repertoires in COVID-19. Study-wide background: The origin of the acute and convalescent COVID-19 samples was the United States, Italy and Spain.

With V trimmed by 5 bases and J by 0 bases, 8 bases remained unmatched. The CDR3 runs 16 residues. The V gene's germline CDR1 is SGHAT and CDR2 FQDESV (reference sequence). The V call is TRBV11-1, the J call TRBJ2-3; TRBD1 aligns across 7 bases. This clonotype originated in a human donor in a cohort sampled during active COVID-19. Sequenced input: peripheral blood. The chain's CDR3 is CASSAKGTVSTDTQYF. As DNA, the CDR3 is TGTGCCAGCAGCGCTAAAGGGACAGTAAGCACAGATACGCAGTATTTT.